What follows are 5 T cell receptor beta chains derived from one specimen sequenced in a study of cytomegalovirus exposure and HLA in healthy donors. Sequencing used immunoSEQ multiplex PCR; TCRdb keeps in-frame clones, though not all of them. The sample holds over 250,000 clones; approximately 86% are singletons and the top ten take approximately 1%. Material: PBMCs. The receptors derive from a woman aged 18-35 years in good health and CMV-seronegative.

The chain employs TRBV27 and TRBJ2-7; 8 bases line up with TRBD2. The CDR3 runs 16 residues. CDR1 and CDR2 (germline): MNHEY, SMNVEV (reference sequence). J gave up 3 bases and V 8 bases, and 15 bases lay outside the gene matches. CDR3 coding DNA: TGTGCCAGCGGACGAAGAAGCGGGAGTATTGACTACGAGCAGTACTTC. This sequence encodes CASGRRSGSIDYEQYF.

The rearrangement links TRBV13 to TRBJ2-7, with 7 bases aligning to TRBD1. The V gene end was trimmed by 5 bases and the J gene end by 2 bases; junction bases not matched to a gene: 6. Germline CDR1 is PRHDT and CDR2 is FYEKMQ (reference sequence). The length of the CDR3 is 14 residues. CDR3 region: CASSTPGQAYEQYF. As DNA, the CDR3 is TGTGCCAGCAGCACCCCAGGACAGGCCTACGAGCAGTACTTC.

V is TRBV30 and J is TRBJ1-5; D might be TRBD1 (6 bases). V lost 2 bases to trimming and J lost 6 bases, with 17 bases between them. CDR1 GTSNPN and CDR2 SVGIG come from the germline V gene (reference sequence). The CDR3 spans 15 residues. CDR3: CAWSLHQGRVQPQHF. Written as DNA, the CDR3 is TGTGCCTGGAGTCTTCACCAGGGGAGGGTTCAGCCCCAGCATTTT.

V and J are TRBV28 and TRBJ1-6; D gene unclear. CDR1 is MDHEN, CDR2 SYDVKM, per germline. V was pared by 3 bases and J by 2 bases, with 5 bases between. There are 14 residues in the CDR3. In DNA, the CDR3 is TGTGCCAGCAGTTTCCCTCCCTATAATTCACCCCTCCACTTT. Its translation is CASSFPPYNSPLHF.

The genes are TRBV11-3 and TRBJ2-7; TRBD1 matches 7 bases. The junction had 20 bases not matched to a gene; V was cut back by 3 bases and J by 0 bases. CDR3 length: 20 residues. Germline V gene data show CDR1 as SGHNT and CDR2 as YENEEA. The chain's CDR3 is CASSFRRWGQRSTNSYEQYF. The CDR3, as DNA: TGTGCCAGCAGCTTCCGTAGGTGGGGACAGAGATCCACCAACTCCTACGAGCAGTACTTC.